The rows below give T cell receptor beta chains drawn from one sample of a study of T cells after yellow fever vaccination. From the 5' RACE reads, TCRdb called clonotypes with MiXCR, one entry per CDR3 protein. The sample carries about 120,000 distinct CDR3 sequences, roughly 7.2% recorded once. The sequencing here drew on CD4+ T cells sorted from PBMCs, taken around 45 days after the first yellow fever vaccination. The receptors originated from a young man who received the YFV17D yellow fever vaccine. Each CDR3 is given with its conserved first and last residue. Size is omitted from some rows. Given values are once, few, many or a class for expanded clones.

TRBV7-8	TRBJ1-5	15	NA	CASSGTGTGYQPQHF
TRBV4-3	TRBJ1-5	13	few	CASSQNRVQPQHF
TRBV7-2	TRBJ2-7	14	many	CASSLREESYEQYF
TRBV5-1	TRBJ2-5	15	many	CASSSMVGVEETQYF
TRBV6-5	TRBJ1-6	15	many	CASSYSGNANSPLHF
TRBV5-1	TRBJ2-1	12	many	CASSSLWGEQFF
TRBV7-6	TRBJ2-5	12	many	CASSPAAETQYF
TRBV21-1	TRBJ1-5	17	many	CASSKGRVGVDAQPQHF
TRBV7-2	TRBJ1-2	12	many	CASGFGGYGYTF
TRBV3-1	TRBJ2-5	13	many	CASSFDPRGTQYF
TRBV5-6	TRBJ1-2	13	NA	CASSPSWGGALSF
TRBV12-3/TRBV12-4	TRBJ2-3	12	many	CASSLGGQTQYF
TRBV3-1	TRBJ1-6	16	few	CASSQGPGQGRSPLHF
TRBV5-1	TRBJ1-2	13	many	CASSQQGYYGYTF
TRBV21-1	TRBJ2-2	13	many	CASTVGNTGELFF